The clone carrying this T cell receptor (beta chain) was seen more than once but under ten times. Its specificity is not known. Reverse transcription of extracted RNA yielded cDNA, which provided the sequencing template. The repertoire was sequenced with immunoSEQ multiplex PCR; TCRdb's copy has only in-frame clones and lacks some. The top ten clones hold around a third of a sample with 25,000 or so clones, around 50% of them seen once. The data stem from a study of CD8+ T cells in alopecia areata. Study-level points and caveats: Scalp samples also yield sequences of resident alphabeta T cells from normal skin.

From alopecia areata patients, lesional scalp punch biopsies and peripheral blood were collected. Separation by sorting yielded CD4+ and CD8+ T cells from PBMCs. The CDR3 has 14 residues. V shed 6 bases and J 6 bases; nucleotides not matched to a gene: 6. Germline V CDR1 and CDR2: MNHNS, SASEGT. The sequencing input was NKG2D-high CD8+ T cells sorted from blood. This TCR was sampled from a human donor with alopecia areata. The V gene is TRBV6-1, the J gene TRBJ2-1; 9 bases are shared with TRBD2. The CDR3 DNA is TGTGCCAGCAGAGGCGGGAGGGTTATCAATGAGCAGTTCTTC. Protein: CASRGGRVINEQFF.